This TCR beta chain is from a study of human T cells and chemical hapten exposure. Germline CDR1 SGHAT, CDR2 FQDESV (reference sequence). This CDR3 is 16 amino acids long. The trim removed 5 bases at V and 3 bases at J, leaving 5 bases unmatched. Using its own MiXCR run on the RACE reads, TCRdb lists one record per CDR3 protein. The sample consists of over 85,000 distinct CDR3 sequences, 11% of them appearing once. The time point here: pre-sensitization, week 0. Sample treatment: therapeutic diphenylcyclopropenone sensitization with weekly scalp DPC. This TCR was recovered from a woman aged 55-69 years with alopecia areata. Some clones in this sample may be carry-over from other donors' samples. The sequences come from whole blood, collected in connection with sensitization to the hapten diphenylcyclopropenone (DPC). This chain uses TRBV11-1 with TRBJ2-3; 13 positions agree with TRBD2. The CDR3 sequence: CASSAGTSGATDTQYF. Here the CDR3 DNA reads TGTGCCAGCAGCGCCGGGACTAGCGGGGCGACAGATACGCAGTATTTT.